This is a list of T cell receptor beta chains from one sample in a study of vaccination effects on CD4 cells after COVID-19. TCRdb keeps only in-frame clones here, not all; method: immunoSEQ multiplex PCR. The sample yields 50,000 to 60,000 clones, over 65% seen once. Their antigens are not known. The sequenced sample was CD4+ T cells from PBMCs cultured without peptide, obtained before COVID-19 vaccination. Receptors were obtained from a human donor who received a COVID-19 vaccine. Each CDR3 is given with its conserved first and last residue. The order of the fields is D gene, CDR3 length, V gene, J gene, clone size, CDR3 DNA, CDR3 protein. The D gene is left open where the match is weak. The size field is filled for only some rows; it gives once, few, many or a size class.

TRBD1,15,TRBV19,TRBJ1-2,NA,TGTGCCAGTAGTATATGGGACAGGGAGTTCTATGGCTACACCTTC,CASSIWDREFYGYTF
TRBD1,14,TRBV5-1,TRBJ2-5,NA,TGCGCCAGCAGCTTACAGGGGCCCAAAGAGACCCAGTACTTC,CASSLQGPKETQYF
TRBD1,16,TRBV19,TRBJ2-3,NA,TGTGCCAGTAGTCTGGGGACAGGTGTTTCGGGAGATACGCAGTATTTT,CASSLGTGVSGDTQYF
NA,14,TRBV3-1/TRBV3-2,TRBJ2-1,NA,TGTGCCAGCAGCCAAGATCCGGGGTGGGGAGGGCAGTTCTTC,CASSQDPGWGGQFF
NA,14,TRBV2,TRBJ1-1,NA,TGTGCCAGCAGTGGCTGGACGGCGAACACTGAAGCTTTCTTT,CASSGWTANTEAFF
NA,11,TRBV30,TRBJ1-2,NA,TGTGCCTGGAGTATCAGGAATGGCTACACCTTC,CAWSIRNGYTF
NA,17,TRBV3-1/TRBV3-2,TRBJ2-3,NA,TGTGCCAGCAGCCAACTGGACGGTGGTCAATTCACAGATACGCAGTATTTT,CASSQLDGGQFTDTQYF
NA,14,TRBV2,TRBJ2-3,once,TGTGCCAGCAGTGTAGCACAACGGGGAGATACGCAGTATTTT,CASSVAQRGDTQYF
TRBD2,15,TRBV4-3,TRBJ2-3,NA,TGCGCCAGCATAGGACTAGCGGGTAGCACAGATACGCAGTATTTT,CASIGLAGSTDTQYF
TRBD1,14,TRBV5-1,TRBJ1-2,NA,TGCGCCAGCAGCAAGGGACAGGGGGACTATGGCTACACCTTC,CASSKGQGDYGYTF
NA,13,TRBV7-9,TRBJ2-1,NA,TGTGCCAGCAGCCTGACAAGCCACAATGAGCAGTTCTTC,CASSLTSHNEQFF
NA,15,TRBV9,TRBJ2-5,NA,TGTGCCAGCAGCGCCTATGGGAGGGGGCAAGAGACCCAGTACTTC,CASSAYGRGQETQYF
NA,13,TRBV5-1,TRBJ2-5,NA,TGCGCCAGCAGCGTTGGCGTTTTGGAGACCCAGTACTTC,CASSVGVLETQYF
TRBD1,16,TRBV5-5,TRBJ2-5,NA,TGTGCCAGCAGCCCTGAGGACAGGGGGCTTTCAGAGACCCAGTACTTC,CASSPEDRGLSETQYF
TRBD1,15,TRBV5-8,TRBJ2-3,NA,TGTGCCAGCCCTGGGACAGCTCCGAGCACAGATACGCAGTATTTT,CASPGTAPSTDTQYF
NA,15,TRBV28,TRBJ2-6,NA,TGTGCCAGCAGTTTTTTGGCGGCTGGGGCCAACGTCCTGACTTTC,CASSFLAAGANVLTF
NA,14,TRBV24-1,TRBJ2-3,NA,TGTGCCACCACTAGCAGTTTGTCCACAGATACGCAGTATTTT,CATTSSLSTDTQYF